Below, one TCR beta chain is given with its context. Its antigen remains unknown. The record originates from a study of cytomegalovirus exposure and HLA in healthy donors. Study conclusions and caveats: Productive rates of about 90% or about 30% were seen for most TCR beta V segments in an earlier analysis. Diagnosis of cytomegalovirus status made by the classifier reportedly showed high specificity and sensitivity. A later analysis linked a missense variant in DCLRE1C to the trimming of TCR beta V and J genes.

The PCR had 60 Vbeta and 13 Jbeta primers. Using immunoSEQ multiplex PCR, the repertoire was profiled, and TCRdb retains in-frame clones only, with some absent. The sample contains 90,000 to 120,000 clones, approximately 74% of which appear only once. Looked up from germline, CDR1 is SGHRS and CDR2 is YFSETQ. The CDR3 contains 16 residues. V was clipped by 7 bases and J by 0 bases, with 16 bases between them. Sequences were obtained from PBMCs. This receptor was identified in a woman aged 40 to 50 in good health and CMV-seropositive. This chain joins TRBV5-1 and TRBJ2-2; possible D gene TRBD1, 7 bases. CDR3 sequence: CASGAGGTANTGELFF. Written as DNA, the CDR3 is TGCGCCAGCGGTGCTGGCGGGACAGCGAACACCGGGGAGCTGTTTTTT. Complete variable domain (other parts from reference TRBV5-1 and TRBJ2-2): KAGVTQTPRYLIKTRGQQVTLSCSPISGHRSVSWYQQTPGQGLQFLFEYFSETQRNKGNFPGRFSGRQFSNSRSEMNVSTLELGDSALYLCASGAGGTANTGELFFGEGSRLTVL.